The 10 T cell receptor beta chains below come from one sample, sequenced in a study of sequential checkpoint blockade in melanoma. Generated by immunoSEQ multiplex PCR, the TCRdb table keeps only in-frame clones and is missing some. Of more than 25,000 clones in the sample, approximately 80% were seen once. The treatment denotes: randomized to nivolumab then ipilimumab (arm A) or the reverse (arm B). The sample consisted of CD8+ T cells sorted from blood (inferred from file names), taken from a patient given nivolumab and ipilimumab in sequence. The receptors originated from a human donor with melanoma.

The chain uses TRBV4-2 and TRBJ2-7, with 13 bases identical to TRBD2. The CDR3 is made up of 19 amino acids. V lost 5 bases to trimming and J lost 0 bases; unmatched junction nucleotides: 13. Germline values: CDR1 LGHNA, CDR2 YNFKEQ. CDR3 nucleotide sequence: TGTGCCAGCAGCGTACGACTAGCGGGGGGATATTCCCGCTCCTACGAGCAGTACTTC. Translation: CASSVRLAGGYSRSYEQYF.

V gene TRBV5-6 combines with J gene TRBJ1-2, with 7 bases aligning to TRBD1. Trimming at V came to 4 bases and at J to 4 bases, leaving 7 bases not matched to a gene. Germline assignment: CDR1 SGHDT and CDR2 YYEEEE. The CDR3 has 14 amino acids. The chain's CDR3 is CASSPGTDFYGYTF. In DNA form, the CDR3 reads TGTGCCAGCAGCCCCGGGACAGACTTCTATGGCTACACCTTC.

Only one count was recorded for this clone. The chain recombines TRBV2 with TRBJ2-1, with a weak D call TRBD2 (5 bases). Germline CDR1 is SNHLY and CDR2 is FYNNEI. V was cut by 5 bases and J by 3 bases, with 11 bases left in between. This CDR3 is 14 amino acids long. DNA for the CDR3: TGTGCCAGCAGTCCGGACTCAGGCTACAATGAGCAGTTCTTC. Its translation: CASSPDSGYNEQFF.

V usage is TRBV4-3 and J usage is TRBJ1-5; D ambiguous. Looked up from germline, CDR1 is LGHNA and CDR2 is YSLEER. Trimming shortened V by 4 bases and J by 0 bases, and 10 bases separated the two germline ends. The CDR3 is 15 residues long. The CDR3 DNA follows: TGCGCCAGCAGCCCCGACATATATAGCAATCAGCCCCAGCATTTT. It is translated as CASSPDIYSNQPQHF.

This clone was counted between two and nine times. The chain has TRBV28 and TRBJ1-1; 7 bases match TRBD1. The CDR3 runs 14 residues. V was pared by 5 bases and J by 6 bases, with 9 bases of the junction left unmatched. CDR1 and CDR2 (germline): MDHEN, SYDVKM. This CDR3 reads CASSQHRGSSEAFF. The CDR3 nucleotides read TGTGCCAGCAGTCAGCACAGGGGCAGCTCTGAAGCTTTCTTT.

V usage is TRBV6-5 and J usage is TRBJ2-1, with TRBD1 matching over 9 bases. After removal of 6 bases from V and 6 bases from J, the junction contained 3 bases not matched to a gene. There are 13 residues in the CDR3. CDR1 and CDR2 (germline): MNHEY, SVGAGI. CDR3 bases: TGTGCCAGCAGAAAGACAGGGGGCAATGAGCAGTTCTTC. Encoded protein: CASRKTGGNEQFF.

This clone was seen a few times. The chain couples TRBV5-4 to TRBJ2-7, with D possibly TRBD2 on 6 matching bases. With 3 bases removed from V and 5 bases from J, the gap between germline ends came to 15 bases. CDR1 and CDR2 (germline): SGHNT, YYREEE (reference sequence). The CDR3 covers 14 residues. The CDR3 is CASSSEGLYHEQYF. In nucleotides, the CDR3 is TGTGCCAGCAGCTCGGAAGGACTATATCACGAGCAGTACTTC. Based on the CDR3 plus reference TRBV5-4 and TRBJ2-7, the full variable domain is ETGVTQSPTHLIKTRGQQVTLRCSSQSGHNTVSWYQQALGQGPQFIFQYYREEENGRGNFPPRFSGLQFPNYSSELNVNALELDDSALYLCASSSEGLYHEQYFGPGTRLTVT.

There are a few counts of this clone. The chain links TRBV6-1 to TRBJ1-5; 9 nucleotides match TRBD1. The V and J ends lost 11 bases and 3 bases, in that order; junction bases with no gene match: 5. The length of the CDR3 is 13 residues. Germline loops: CDR1 MNHNS, CDR2 SASEGT. CDR3 amino acids: CAGNRGPNQPQHF. CDR3 nucleotide sequence: TGTGCCGGAAACAGGGGGCCCAATCAGCCCCAGCATTTT.

DNA for the CDR3: TGTGCCAGCTCACCGCAGGGTTTCGAGCAGTACTTC. Translating it yields CASSPQGFEQYF. J is TRBJ2-5 and V is TRBV18; possible D gene TRBD1, 5 bases. Near its end, the DNA agrees better with TRBJ2-7, so the J call may be wrong. Germline V gene sequence: CDR1 KGHSH, CDR2 LQKENI. This CDR3 region has 12 residues.

The chain couples TRBV6-5 to TRBJ2-1, with 8 bases fitting TRBD1. Trimming cost V 5 bases and J 6 bases; bases outside gene matches: 6. Germline V gene data show CDR1 as MNHEY and CDR2 as SVGAGI. This CDR3 has 14 amino acids. The CDR3 reads CASSTRQGSNEQFF. CDR3 in DNA: TGTGCCAGCAGTACCCGACAGGGGTCCAATGAGCAGTTCTTC.